The rows below give T cell receptor beta chains drawn from one sample of a study of shared clonotypes between healthy human individuals. The table came from immunoSEQ multiplex PCR; TCRdb's copy has only in-frame clones and leaves some out. This sample has roughly 490,000 clones; over 60% occur once, and the top ten carry 13%. Sequencing was performed on PBMCs. Receptor source: a woman in her forties in good health. Some clones in this sample may be carry-over from other donors' samples. The CDR3 runs from the conserved cysteine through the conserved F or W. D genes are given only for firm matches. Clone size is shown for a subset of rows, as once, few, many or a class of expanded clone.

D: TRBD1
length: 15
J: TRBJ1-3
V: TRBV30
size: -
DNA: TGTGCCTGGAGTCCAGGGGGCTTCTCTGGAAACACCATATATTTT
CDR3: CAWSPGGFSGNTIYF

D: TRBD2
length: 16
J: TRBJ2-1
V: TRBV5-4
size: -
DNA: TGTGCCAGCAGGTCCGGGACTAGCGGGCAGATGTTAGGGCAGTTCTTC
CDR3: CASRSGTSGQMLGQFF

D: -
length: 13
J: TRBJ1-1
V: TRBV11-2
size: -
DNA: TGTGCCAGCAGCCGGACACAGAACACTGAAGCTTTCTTT
CDR3: CASSRTQNTEAFF

D: -
length: 14
J: TRBJ1-1
V: TRBV2
size: -
DNA: TGTGCCAGCACCTCAGGCCCAGGGAACACTGAAGCTTTCTTT
CDR3: CASTSGPGNTEAFF

D: -
length: 11
J: TRBJ1-1
V: TRBV2
size: many
DNA: TGTGCCAGCAGTCCGACAGCCGGAGCTTTCTTT
CDR3: CASSPTAGAFF

D: -
length: 15
J: TRBJ2-7
V: TRBV19
size: -
DNA: TGTGCCAGTCAGAGACGGGTTGGGTCGTCTTCCGAGCAGTACTTC
CDR3: CASQRRVGSSSEQYF

D: -
length: 13
J: TRBJ1-2
V: TRBV27
size: -
DNA: TGTGCCAGCAGTTTATCTGGGGGCTATGGCTACACCTTC
CDR3: CASSLSGGYGYTF

D: -
length: 15
J: TRBJ2-6
V: TRBV14
size: -
DNA: TGTGCCAGCAGCCAAGGTTCGGCTGGGGCCAACGTCCTGACTTTC
CDR3: CASSQGSAGANVLTF

D: TRBD1
length: 13
J: TRBJ2-1
V: TRBV25-1
size: -
DNA: TGTGCCACCGCGACAGGGGCAGTAGATGAGCAGTTCTTC
CDR3: CATATGAVDEQFF

D: TRBD1
length: 16
J: TRBJ2-1
V: TRBV9
size: -
DNA: TGTGCCAGCAGCCCAGGACAGGGGGCTTCATGGAATGAGCAGTTCTTC
CDR3: CASSPGQGASWNEQFF

D: -
length: 14
J: TRBJ2-1
V: TRBV6-5
size: -
DNA: TGTGCCACCGGTAGAAGGTCCCCTTACAATGAGCAGTTCTTC
CDR3: CATGRRSPYNEQFF

D: TRBD2
length: 18
J: TRBJ2-3
V: TRBV9
size: -
DNA: TGTGCCAGCAGCATCCAGCCCCTAGCGGGAGCCGGCACAGATACGCAGTATTTT
CDR3: CASSIQPLAGAGTDTQYF

D: -
length: 13
J: TRBJ2-6
V: TRBV30
size: once
DNA: TGTGTCGGGGGGCGATCTGGGGCCAACGTCCTGACTTTC
CDR3: CVGGRSGANVLTF